This T cell receptor (beta chain) was captured by sequencing in a study of T cells in Graves' hyperthyroidism and ophthalmopathy. The study's findings and limits: Most clonotypes expanded in the thyroid (above 0.001) were also present in blood.

TCR beta CDR3 regions were amplified from RNA transcripts. HTBI primers were used for first-round RT-PCR of the TCR CDR3. TCRdb re-derived calls from the multiplex PCR reads in MiXCR, one entry per CDR3 protein. Among about 590,000 distinct CDR3 sequences, about a sixth were seen once, and the ten largest hold around 7.3%. Stable disease denoted Graves' hyperthyroidism without ophthalmopathy progression within 18 months. Those with hyperthyroidism were 18 to 65 years old, newly diagnosed, and ill for under 2 months. Reasons for excluding patients were uncontrolled infection, other autoimmune disease, pregnancy or lactation. This clonotype appeared once. Its antigen is as yet unknown. A junction end diverges from the germline sequence, so it may reflect a read error. This receptor was identified in a woman aged 25 to 45 with Graves' hyperthyroidism. Specimen: blood.

The chain's CDR3 is CASSQEGTSRPDAQYF. DNA of the CDR3: TGTGCCAGCAGCCAAGAGGGGACTAGCCGGCCAGATGCGCAGTATTTT. The chain is built from TRBV11-2 and TRBJ2-3; 9 bases line up with TRBD2. The germline CDR1 and CDR2 sequences are SGHAT and FQNNGV. The CDR3 has 16 amino acids.